The clone carrying this TCR beta chain was observed a handful of times. As yet, its antigen is unknown. There are 11 residues in the CDR3. V was pared by 8 bases and J by 7 bases, with 3 bases of the junction left unmatched. Per germline, CDR1 SNHLY and CDR2 FYNNEI. Every bit of the isolated RNA underwent reverse transcription, so sequencing read expressed TCRB transcripts. Measured with immunoSEQ multiplex PCR; TCRdb has only the in-frame clones, and not every one. The repertoire has 250,000 or so clones, roughly 22% of them found once; the top ten carry 0.025% to 0.035%. These data are taken from a study of beta chain features in type 1 diabetes. Whole-study results and caveats: Small HLA sub-analyses could not settle whether HLA shapes TCRB rearrangement. Type 1 diabetes patients had moderately but significantly shorter TCRB CDR3s in all four CD4+ subsets. Sampled from patients, naive, central memory and Treg TCRB repertoires appeared more similar than those sampled from healthy donors.

The gene calls are TRBV2 and TRBJ1-2; 8 nucleotides align to TRBD1. The TCR comes from a woman aged 40 to 50 with type 1 diabetes. Sequenced: naive CD4+ T cells from blood. CDR3 amino acids: CASVDRGGYTF. The CDR3 coding sequence is TGTGCCAGCGTCGACAGGGGTGGCTACACCTTC.